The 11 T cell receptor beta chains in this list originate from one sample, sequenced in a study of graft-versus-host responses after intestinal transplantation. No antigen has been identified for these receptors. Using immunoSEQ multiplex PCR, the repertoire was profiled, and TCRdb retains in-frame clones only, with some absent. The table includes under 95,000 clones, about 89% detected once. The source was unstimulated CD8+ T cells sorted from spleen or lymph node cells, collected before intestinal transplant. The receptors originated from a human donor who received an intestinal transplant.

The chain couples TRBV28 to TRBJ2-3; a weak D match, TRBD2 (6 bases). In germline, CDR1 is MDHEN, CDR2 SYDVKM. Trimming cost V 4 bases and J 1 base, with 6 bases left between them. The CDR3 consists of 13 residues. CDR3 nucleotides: TGTGCCAGCAGTTGGGGGGGCACAGATACGCAGTATTTT. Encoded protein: CASSWGGTDTQYF. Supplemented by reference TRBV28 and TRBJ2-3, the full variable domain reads DVKVTQSSRYLVKRTGEKVFLECVQDMDHENMFWYRQDPGLGLRLIYFSYDVKMKEKGDIPEGYSVSREKKERFSLILESASTNQTSMYLCASSWGGTDTQYFGPGTRLTVL.

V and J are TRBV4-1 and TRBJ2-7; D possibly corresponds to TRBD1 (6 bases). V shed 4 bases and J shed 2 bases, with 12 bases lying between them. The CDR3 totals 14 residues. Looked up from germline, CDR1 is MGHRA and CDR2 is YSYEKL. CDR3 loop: CASSPAGDAYEQYF. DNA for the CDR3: TGCGCCAGCAGCCCCGCAGGGGACGCCTACGAGCAGTACTTC.

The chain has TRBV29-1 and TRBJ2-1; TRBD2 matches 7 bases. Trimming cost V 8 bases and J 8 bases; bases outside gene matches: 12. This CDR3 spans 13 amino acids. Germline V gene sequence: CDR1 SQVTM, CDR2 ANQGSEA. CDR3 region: CSSPSGMIDEQFF. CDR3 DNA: TGCAGCTCTCCCAGCGGGATGATTGATGAGCAGTTCTTC.

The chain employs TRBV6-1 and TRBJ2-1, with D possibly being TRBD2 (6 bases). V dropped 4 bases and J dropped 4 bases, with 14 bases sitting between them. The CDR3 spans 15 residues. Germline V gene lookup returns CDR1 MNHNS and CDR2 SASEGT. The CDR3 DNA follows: TGTGCCAGCAGTGGCCCGGGACTGGGATACAATGAGCAGTTCTTC. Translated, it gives CASSGPGLGYNEQFF.

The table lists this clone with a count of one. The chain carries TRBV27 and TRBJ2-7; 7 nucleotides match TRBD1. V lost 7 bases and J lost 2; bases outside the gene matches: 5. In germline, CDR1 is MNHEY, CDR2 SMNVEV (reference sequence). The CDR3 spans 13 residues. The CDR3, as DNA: TGTGCCAGCACCGGGACAGAAACCTACGAGCAGTACTTC. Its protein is CASTGTETYEQYF.

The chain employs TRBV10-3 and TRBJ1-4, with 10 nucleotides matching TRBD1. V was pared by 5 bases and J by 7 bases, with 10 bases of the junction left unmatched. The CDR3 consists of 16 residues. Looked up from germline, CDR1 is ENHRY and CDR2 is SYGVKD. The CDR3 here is CAISPSGTGEGEKLFF. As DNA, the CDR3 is TGTGCCATCAGTCCCTCCGGGACAGGGGAAGGTGAAAAACTGTTTTTT.

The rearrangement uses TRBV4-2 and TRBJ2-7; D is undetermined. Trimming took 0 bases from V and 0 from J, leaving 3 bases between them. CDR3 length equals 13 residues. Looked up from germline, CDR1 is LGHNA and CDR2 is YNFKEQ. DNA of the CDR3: TGTGCCAGCAGCCAAGACCTCTCCTACGAGCAGTACTTC. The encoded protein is CASSQDLSYEQYF.

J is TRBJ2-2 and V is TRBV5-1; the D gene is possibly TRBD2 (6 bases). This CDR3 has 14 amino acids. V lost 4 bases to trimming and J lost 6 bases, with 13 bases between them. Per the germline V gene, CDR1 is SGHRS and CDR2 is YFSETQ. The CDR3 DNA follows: TGCGCCAGCAGCCTGCCGTGGGAGGCCGGGGAGCTGTTTTTT. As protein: CASSLPWEAGELFF.

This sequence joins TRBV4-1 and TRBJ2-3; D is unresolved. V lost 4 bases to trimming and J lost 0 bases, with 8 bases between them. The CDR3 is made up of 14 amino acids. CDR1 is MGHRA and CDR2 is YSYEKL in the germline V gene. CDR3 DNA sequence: TGCGCCAGCAGCCGGCCCTGGAGCACAGATACGCAGTATTTT. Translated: CASSRPWSTDTQYF.

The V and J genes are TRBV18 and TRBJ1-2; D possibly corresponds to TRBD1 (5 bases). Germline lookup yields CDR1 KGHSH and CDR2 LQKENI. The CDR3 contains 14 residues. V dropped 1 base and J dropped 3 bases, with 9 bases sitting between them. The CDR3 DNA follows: TGTGCCAGCTCACCACGAAACAGGCACTATGGCTACACCTTC. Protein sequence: CASSPRNRHYGYTF. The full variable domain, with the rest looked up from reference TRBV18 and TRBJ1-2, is NAGVMQNPRHLVRRRGQEARLRCSPMKGHSHVYWYRQLPEEGLKFMVYLQKENIIDESGMPKERFSAEFPKEGPSILRIQQVVRGDSAAYFCASSPRNRHYGYTFGSGTRLTVV.

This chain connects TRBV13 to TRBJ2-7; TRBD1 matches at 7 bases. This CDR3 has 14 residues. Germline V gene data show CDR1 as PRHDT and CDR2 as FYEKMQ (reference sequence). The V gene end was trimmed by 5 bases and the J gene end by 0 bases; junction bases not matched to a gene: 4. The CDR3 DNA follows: TGTGCCAGCAGCCTTACAGGGGACTCCTACGAGCAGTACTTC. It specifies CASSLTGDSYEQYF.